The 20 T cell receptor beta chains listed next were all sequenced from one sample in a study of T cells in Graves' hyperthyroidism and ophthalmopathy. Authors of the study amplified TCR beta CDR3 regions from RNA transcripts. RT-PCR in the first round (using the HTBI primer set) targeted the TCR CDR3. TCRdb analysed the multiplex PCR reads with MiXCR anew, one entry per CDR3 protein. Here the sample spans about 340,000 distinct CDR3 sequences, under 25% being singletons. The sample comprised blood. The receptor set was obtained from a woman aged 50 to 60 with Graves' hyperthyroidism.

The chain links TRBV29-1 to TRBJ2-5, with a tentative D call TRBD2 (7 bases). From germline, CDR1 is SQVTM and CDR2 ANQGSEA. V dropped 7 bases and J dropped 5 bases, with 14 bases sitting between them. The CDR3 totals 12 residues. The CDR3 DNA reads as TGCAGCGCTGGGGGGGCTGGGGAGACCCAGTACTTC. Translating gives CSAGGAGETQYF.

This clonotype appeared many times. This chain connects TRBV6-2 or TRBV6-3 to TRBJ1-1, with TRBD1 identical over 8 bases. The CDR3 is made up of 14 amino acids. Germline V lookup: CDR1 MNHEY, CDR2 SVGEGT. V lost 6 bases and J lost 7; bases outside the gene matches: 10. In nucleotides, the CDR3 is TGTGCCAGCAGATGGGACAGGCGGACTCTTGAAGCTTTCTTT. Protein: CASRWDRRTLEAFF.

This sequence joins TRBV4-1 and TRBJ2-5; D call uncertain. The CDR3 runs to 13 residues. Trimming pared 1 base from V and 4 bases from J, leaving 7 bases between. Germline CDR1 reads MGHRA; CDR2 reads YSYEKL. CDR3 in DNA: TGCGCCAGCAGCCAAGCCCCCTTAGAGACCCAGTACTTC. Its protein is CASSQAPLETQYF.

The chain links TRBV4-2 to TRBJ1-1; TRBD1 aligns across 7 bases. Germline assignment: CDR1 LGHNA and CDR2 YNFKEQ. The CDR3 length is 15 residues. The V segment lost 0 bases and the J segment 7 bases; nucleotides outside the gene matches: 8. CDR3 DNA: TGTGCCAGCAGCCAAGAGCCCAGGGGGAGGAGTGAAGCTTTCTTT. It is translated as CASSQEPRGRSEAFF.

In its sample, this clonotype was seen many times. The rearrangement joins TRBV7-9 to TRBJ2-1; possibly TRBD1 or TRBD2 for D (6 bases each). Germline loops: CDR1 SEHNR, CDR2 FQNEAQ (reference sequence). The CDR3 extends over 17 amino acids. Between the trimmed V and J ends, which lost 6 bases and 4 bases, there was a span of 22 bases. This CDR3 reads CASSFTGIRRGYNEQFF. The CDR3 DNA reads TGTGCCAGCAGTTTCACAGGGATCCGGCGGGGATACAATGAGCAGTTCTTC.

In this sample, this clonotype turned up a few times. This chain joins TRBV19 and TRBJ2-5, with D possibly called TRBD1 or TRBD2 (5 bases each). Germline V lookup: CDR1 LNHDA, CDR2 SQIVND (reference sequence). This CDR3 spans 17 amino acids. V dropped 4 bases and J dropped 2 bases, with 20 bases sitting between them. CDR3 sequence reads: CASSRHWGSTKQETQYF. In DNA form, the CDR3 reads TGTGCCAGTAGTAGGCACTGGGGGTCGACAAAGCAAGAGACCCAGTACTTC.

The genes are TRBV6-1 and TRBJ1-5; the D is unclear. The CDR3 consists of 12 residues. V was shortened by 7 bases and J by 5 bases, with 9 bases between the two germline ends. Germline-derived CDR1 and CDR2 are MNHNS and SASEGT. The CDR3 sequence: CASNKRDQPQHF. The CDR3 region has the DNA TGTGCCAGCAACAAACGTGATCAGCCCCAGCATTTT.

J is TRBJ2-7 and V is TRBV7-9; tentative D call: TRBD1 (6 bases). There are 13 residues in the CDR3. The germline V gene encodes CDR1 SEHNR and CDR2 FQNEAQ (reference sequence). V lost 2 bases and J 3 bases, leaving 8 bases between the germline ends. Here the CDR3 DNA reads TGTGCCAGCAGCTTATCAGGGGTCTACGAGCAGTACTTC. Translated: CASSLSGVYEQYF.

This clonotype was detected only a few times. The CDR3 bases are TGCAGTGCTAGAGTACTGGTTAATGAAAAACTGTTTTTT. Residues: CSARVLVNEKLFF. The chain couples TRBV20-1 to TRBJ1-4; no clear D gene. V shed 1 base and J shed 4 bases, with 7 bases lying between them. Per the germline V gene, CDR1 is DFQATT and CDR2 is SNEGSKA (reference sequence). The CDR3 consists of 13 residues.

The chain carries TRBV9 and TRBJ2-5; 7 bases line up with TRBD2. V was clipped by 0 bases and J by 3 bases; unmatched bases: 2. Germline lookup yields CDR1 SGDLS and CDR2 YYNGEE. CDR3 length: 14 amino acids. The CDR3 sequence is CASSVDLAEETQYF. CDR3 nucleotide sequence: TGTGCCAGCAGCGTAGATCTAGCGGAAGAGACCCAGTACTTC.

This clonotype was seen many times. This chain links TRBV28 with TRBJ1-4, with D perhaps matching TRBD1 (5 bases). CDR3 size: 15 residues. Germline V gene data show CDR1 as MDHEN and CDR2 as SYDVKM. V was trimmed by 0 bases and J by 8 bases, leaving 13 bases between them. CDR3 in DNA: TGTGCCAGCAGTTTATGGGAGGCAGGGAACGAAAAACTGTTTTTT. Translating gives CASSLWEAGNEKLFF.

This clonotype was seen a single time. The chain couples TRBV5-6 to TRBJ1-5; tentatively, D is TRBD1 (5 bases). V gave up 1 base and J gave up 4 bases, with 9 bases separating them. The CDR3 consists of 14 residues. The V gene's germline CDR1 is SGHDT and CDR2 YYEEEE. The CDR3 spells CASSLQQVNQPQHF. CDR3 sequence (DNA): TGTGCCAGCAGCTTGCAACAGGTAAATCAGCCCCAGCATTTT.

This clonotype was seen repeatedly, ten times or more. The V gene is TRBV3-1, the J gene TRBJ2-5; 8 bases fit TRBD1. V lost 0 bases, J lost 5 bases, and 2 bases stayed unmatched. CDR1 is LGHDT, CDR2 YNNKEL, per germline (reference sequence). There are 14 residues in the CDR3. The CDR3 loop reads CASSQDRGRETQYF. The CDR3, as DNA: TGTGCCAGCAGCCAAGACAGGGGGCGTGAGACCCAGTACTTC.

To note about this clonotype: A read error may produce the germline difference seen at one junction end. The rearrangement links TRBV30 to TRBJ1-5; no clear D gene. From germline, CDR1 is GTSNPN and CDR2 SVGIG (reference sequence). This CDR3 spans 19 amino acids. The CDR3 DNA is TGTGCCTGGAGTATCCCGTTGGAGGGAGGGCCTTATAGCGATCAGCCCCAGCATTTT. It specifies CAWSIPLEGGPYSDQPQHF.

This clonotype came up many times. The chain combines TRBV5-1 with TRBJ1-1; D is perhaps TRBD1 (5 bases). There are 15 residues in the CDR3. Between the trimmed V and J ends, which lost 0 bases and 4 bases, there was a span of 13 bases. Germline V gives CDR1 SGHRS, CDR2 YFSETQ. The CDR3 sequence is CASSLETQGITEAFF. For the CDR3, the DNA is TGCGCCAGCAGCTTGGAAACGCAGGGAATCACTGAAGCTTTCTTT.

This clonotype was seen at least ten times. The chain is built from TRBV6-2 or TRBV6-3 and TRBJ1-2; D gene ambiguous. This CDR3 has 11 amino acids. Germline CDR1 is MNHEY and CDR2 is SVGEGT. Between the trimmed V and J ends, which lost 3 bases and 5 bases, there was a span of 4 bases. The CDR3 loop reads CASSYYYGYTF. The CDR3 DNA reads TGTGCCAGCAGTTATTATTATGGCTACACCTTC.

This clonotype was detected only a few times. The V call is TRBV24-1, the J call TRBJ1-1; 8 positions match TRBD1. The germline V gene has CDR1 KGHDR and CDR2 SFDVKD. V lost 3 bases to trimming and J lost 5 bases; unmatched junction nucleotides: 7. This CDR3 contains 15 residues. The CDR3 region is CATSDPGQGGTEAFF. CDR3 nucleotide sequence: TGTGCCACCAGTGATCCCGGACAGGGAGGGACTGAAGCTTTCTTT.

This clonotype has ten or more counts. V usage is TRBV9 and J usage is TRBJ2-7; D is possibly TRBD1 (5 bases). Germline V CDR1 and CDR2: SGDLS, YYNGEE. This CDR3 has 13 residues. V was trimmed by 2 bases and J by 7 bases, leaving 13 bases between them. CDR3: CASSVDDAGEQYF. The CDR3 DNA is TGTGCCAGCAGCGTGGACGACGCAGGGGAGCAGTACTTC. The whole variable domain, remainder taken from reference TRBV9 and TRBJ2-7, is DSGVTQTPKHLITATGQRVTLRCSPRSGDLSVYWYQQSLDQGLQFLIQYYNGEERAKGNILERFSAQQFPDLHSELNLSSLELGDSALYFCASSVDDAGEQYFGPGTRLTVT.

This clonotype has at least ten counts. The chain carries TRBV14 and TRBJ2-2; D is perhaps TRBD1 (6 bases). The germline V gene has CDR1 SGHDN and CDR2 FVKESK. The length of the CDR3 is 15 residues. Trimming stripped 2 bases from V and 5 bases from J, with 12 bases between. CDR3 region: CASSQQGSGTGELFF. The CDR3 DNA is TGTGCCAGCAGCCAACAGGGGAGTGGGACCGGGGAGCTGTTTTTT.

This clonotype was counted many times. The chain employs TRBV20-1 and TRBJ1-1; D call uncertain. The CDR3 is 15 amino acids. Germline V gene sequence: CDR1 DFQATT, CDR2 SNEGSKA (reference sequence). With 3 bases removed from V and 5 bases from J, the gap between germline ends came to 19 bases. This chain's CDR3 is CSASNREGFDTEAFF. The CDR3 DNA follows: TGCAGTGCTAGTAATAGGGAGGGATTTGATACTGAAGCTTTCTTT.